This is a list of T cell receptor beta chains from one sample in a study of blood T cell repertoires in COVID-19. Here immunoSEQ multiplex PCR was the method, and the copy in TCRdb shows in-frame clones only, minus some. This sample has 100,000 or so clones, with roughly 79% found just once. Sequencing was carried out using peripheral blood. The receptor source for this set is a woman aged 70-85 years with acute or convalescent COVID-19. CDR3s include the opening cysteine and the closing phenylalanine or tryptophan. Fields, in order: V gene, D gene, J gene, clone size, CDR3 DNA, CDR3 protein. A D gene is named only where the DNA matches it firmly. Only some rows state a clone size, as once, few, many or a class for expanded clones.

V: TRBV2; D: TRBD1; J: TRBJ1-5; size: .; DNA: TGTGCCAGCAGCTCCGACAGGGGGATTAGCAATCAGCCCCAGCATTTT; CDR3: CASSSDRGISNQPQHF
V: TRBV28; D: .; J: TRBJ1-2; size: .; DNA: TGTGCCAGCAGTCCCCGGGCTAACTATGGCTACACCTTC; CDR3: CASSPRANYGYTF
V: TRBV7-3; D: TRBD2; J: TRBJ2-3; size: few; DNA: TGTGCCAGCAGCCCCTTAGCGGGAGAGGGCACAGATACGCAGTATTTT; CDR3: CASSPLAGEGTDTQYF
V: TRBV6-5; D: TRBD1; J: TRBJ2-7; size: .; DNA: TGTGCCAGCAGTTACCCCGACAGGGACGAGCAGTACTTC; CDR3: CASSYPDRDEQYF
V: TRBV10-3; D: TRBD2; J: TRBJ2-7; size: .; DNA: TGTGCCATCAGTGAACTACCTAGCGGACATGGATACGAGCAGTACTTC; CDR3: CAISELPSGHGYEQYF
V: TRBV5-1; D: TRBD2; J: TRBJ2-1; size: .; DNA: TGCGCCAGCAGCTTGGATCGAGCGGGGACCTACAATGAGCAGTTCTTC; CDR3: CASSLDRAGTYNEQFF
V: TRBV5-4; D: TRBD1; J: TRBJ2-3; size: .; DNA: TGTGCCAGCAGCTTGACCAGGGGGCGGATAGATACGCAGTATTTT; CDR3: CASSLTRGRIDTQYF
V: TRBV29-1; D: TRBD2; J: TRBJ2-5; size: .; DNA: TGCAGCGTTGCGGGGGCGGGAGGAGAGACCCAGTACTTC; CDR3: CSVAGAGGETQYF
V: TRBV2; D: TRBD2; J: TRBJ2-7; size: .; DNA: TGTGCCAGTAGGCTAGCGGCCTACGAGCAGTACTTC; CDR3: CASRLAAYEQYF
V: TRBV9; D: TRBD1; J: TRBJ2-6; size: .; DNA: TGTGCCAGGAGGGTTCGGGACAGGGGGTCCTTTGCTGGGGCCAACGTCCTGACTTTC; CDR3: CARRVRDRGSFAGANVLTF
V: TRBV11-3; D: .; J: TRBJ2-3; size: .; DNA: TGTGCCAGCAGCTTAGGGGCAAGCACAGATACGCAGTATTTT; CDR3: CASSLGASTDTQYF
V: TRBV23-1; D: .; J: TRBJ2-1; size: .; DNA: TGCGCCAGCAGTCAATTTAGACTCACCAATGAGCAGTTCTTC; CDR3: CASSQFRLTNEQFF
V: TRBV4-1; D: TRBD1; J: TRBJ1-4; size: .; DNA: TGCGCCAGCAGCCAGGACAGGGAGGGTGAAAAACTGTTTTTT; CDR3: CASSQDREGEKLFF
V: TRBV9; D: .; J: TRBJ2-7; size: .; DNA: TGTGCCAGCAGCCCACGGGAAGGGGGTAGATACGAGCAGTACTTC; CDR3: CASSPREGGRYEQYF
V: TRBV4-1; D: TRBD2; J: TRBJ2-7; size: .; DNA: TGCGCCAGCAGCCAAACCACTAGCGGGAGTGGCGAGCAGTACTTC; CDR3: CASSQTTSGSGEQYF
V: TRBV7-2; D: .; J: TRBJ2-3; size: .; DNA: TGTGCCAGCAGCTTCTCTCCTATGTGGAGGGAGGGGGCAGATACGCAGTATTTT; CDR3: CASSFSPMWREGADTQYF
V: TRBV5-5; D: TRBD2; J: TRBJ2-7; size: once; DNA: TGTGCCAGCAGCTTTGAAGCGGGGGGACACTACGAGCAGTACTTC; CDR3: CASSFEAGGHYEQYF
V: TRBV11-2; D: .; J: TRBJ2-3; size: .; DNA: TGTGCCAGCAGCTCATACCGCCCGGGGGAAACAGATACGCAGTATTTT; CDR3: CASSSYRPGETDTQYF
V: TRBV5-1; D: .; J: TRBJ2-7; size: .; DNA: TGCGCCAGCAGCTGGGGTCCGGGACTCAATTCGTTCGAGCAGTACTTC; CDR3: CASSWGPGLNSFEQYF
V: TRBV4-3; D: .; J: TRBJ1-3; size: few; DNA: TGCGCCAGCAGCCAAGAGCGGGGGCTTGCGGGAAACACCATATATTTT; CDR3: CASSQERGLAGNTIYF
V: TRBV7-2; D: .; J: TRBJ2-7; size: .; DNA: TGTGCCAGCAGCCAAGACAGTCACGAAGCCTCCGAGCAGTACTTC; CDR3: CASSQDSHEASEQYF
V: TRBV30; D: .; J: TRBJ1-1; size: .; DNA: TGTGCCTGGAGTGTCCCAAGCCCAGGGAACACTGAAGCTTTCTTT; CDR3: CAWSVPSPGNTEAFF
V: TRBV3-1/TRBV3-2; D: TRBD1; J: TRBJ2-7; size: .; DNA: TGTGCCAGCAGCGCACTGGACAGGACCTACGAGCAGTACTTC; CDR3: CASSALDRTYEQYF
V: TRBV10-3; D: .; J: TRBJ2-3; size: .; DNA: TGTGCCATCACTCCGGGACATGGGTCAGATACGCAGTATTTT; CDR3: CAITPGHGSDTQYF
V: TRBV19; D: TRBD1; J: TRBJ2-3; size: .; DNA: TGTGCCACCCGGGACAGCTACACAGATACGCAGTATTTT; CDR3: CATRDSYTDTQYF
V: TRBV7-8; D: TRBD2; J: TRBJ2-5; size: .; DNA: TGTGCCAGCAGGAAAATAGCGGGGGGAGAGACCCAGTACTTC; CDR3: CASRKIAGGETQYF
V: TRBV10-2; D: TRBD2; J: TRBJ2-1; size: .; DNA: TGCGCCAGCATGGGTAGTAGCGGGGGTAATGAGCAGTTCTTC; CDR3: CASMGSSGGNEQFF
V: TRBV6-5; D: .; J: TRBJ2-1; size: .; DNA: TGTGCCAGCAGTTACTCAGGAGCCAATGAGCAGTTCTTC; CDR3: CASSYSGANEQFF
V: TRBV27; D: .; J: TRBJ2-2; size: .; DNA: TGTGCCAGCAGTTTATCGTGGGGGCGCGGCACCGGGGAGCTGTTTTTT; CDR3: CASSLSWGRGTGELFF
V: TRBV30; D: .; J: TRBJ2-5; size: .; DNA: TGTGCCTGGAGTGTATTCGGGGGGACCCAGTACTTC; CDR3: CAWSVFGGTQYF
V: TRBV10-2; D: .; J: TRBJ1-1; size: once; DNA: TGCGCCAGCAGGACCGGGAGCACTGAAGCTTTCTTT; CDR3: CASRTGSTEAFF
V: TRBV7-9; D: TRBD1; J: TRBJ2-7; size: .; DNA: TGTGCCAGCAGCAGACCACAGGGGTACGAGCAGTACTTC; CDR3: CASSRPQGYEQYF
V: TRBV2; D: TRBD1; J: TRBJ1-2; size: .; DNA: TGTGCCAGCAGGCGACAGGGGGACTATGGCTACACCTTC; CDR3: CASRRQGDYGYTF
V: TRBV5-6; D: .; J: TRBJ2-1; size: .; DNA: TGTGCCAGCAGCTTGGGCCCCGTAGTCAATGAGCAGTTCTTC; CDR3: CASSLGPVVNEQFF
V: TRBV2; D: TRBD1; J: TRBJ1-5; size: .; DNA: TGTGCCAGCAGGACACAGGGGAGTCAGCCCCAGCATTTT; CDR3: CASRTQGSQPQHF
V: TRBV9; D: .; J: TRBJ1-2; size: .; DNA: TGTGCCAGCAGCGTAGCTCCGGGAACTAACTATGGCTACACCTTC; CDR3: CASSVAPGTNYGYTF
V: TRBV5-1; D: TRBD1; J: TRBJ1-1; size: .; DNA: TGCGCCAGCAGCTCCGGACAGGGGGCCCTGAACACTGAAGCTTTCTTT; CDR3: CASSSGQGALNTEAFF
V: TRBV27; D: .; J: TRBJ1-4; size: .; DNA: TGTGCCAGCAGTTTATCCCGCGGGGGTGTATTAACTAATGAAAAACTGTTTTTT; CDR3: CASSLSRGGVLTNEKLFF
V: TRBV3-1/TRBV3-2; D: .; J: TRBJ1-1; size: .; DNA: TGTGCCAGCAGCCGGGAGGGGGTACTGAACACTGAAGCTTTCTTT; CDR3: CASSREGVLNTEAFF